This record covers a single T cell receptor (beta chain). Its antigen is not identified. This record comes from a study of somatic mutations in cytotoxic T cells in rheumatoid arthritis. On the study more broadly: The authors flow-sorted some V beta antibody-stained T-cell populations at nearly 100% purity, including V beta1+ cells that they sequenced for TCRB. General study results and limits: Per patient, the largest CD8+ clone was found to exceed 20% of CD8+ cells in about an eighth of the roughly 60 cases. No significant CD8+ T-cell clonality difference was found between rheumatoid arthritis patients and age-matched controls.

TCRdb keeps only in-frame clones here, not all; method: immunoSEQ multiplex PCR. The repertoire holds about 7,000 clones, with 75% as singletons. Magnetic beads with positive selection isolated CD4+ and CD8+ fractions, whose purity was verified by flow cytometry. Germline V gene sequence: CDR1 LGHNA, CDR2 YSLEER. V lost 0 bases to trimming and J lost 1 base, with 11 bases between them. This CDR3 region has 16 residues. The receptor was derived from an adult with rheumatoid arthritis. This chain joins TRBV4-3 and TRBJ2-3, with D perhaps TRBD2 (5 bases). Sequencing was performed on CD8+ T cells sorted from blood. The CDR3 region has the DNA TGCGCCAGCAGCCAAGATCAAGGGCGGGGCACAGATACGCAGTATTTT. Translated: CASSQDQGRGTDTQYF.